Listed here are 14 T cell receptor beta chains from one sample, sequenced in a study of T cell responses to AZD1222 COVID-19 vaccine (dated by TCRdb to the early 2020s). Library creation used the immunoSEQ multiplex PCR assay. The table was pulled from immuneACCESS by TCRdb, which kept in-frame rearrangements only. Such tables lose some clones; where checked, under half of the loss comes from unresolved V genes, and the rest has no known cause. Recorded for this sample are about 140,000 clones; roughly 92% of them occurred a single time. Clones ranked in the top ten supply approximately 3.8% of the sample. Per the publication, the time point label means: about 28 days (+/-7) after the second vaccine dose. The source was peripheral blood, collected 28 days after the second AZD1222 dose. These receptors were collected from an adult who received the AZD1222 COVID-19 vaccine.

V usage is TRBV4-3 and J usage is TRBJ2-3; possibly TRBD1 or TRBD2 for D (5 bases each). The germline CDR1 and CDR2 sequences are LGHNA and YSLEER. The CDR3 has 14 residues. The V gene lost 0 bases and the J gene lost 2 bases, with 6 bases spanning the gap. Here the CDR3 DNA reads TGCGCCAGCAGCCAAGATGGGACCACAGATACGCAGTATTTT. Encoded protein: CASSQDGTTDTQYF.

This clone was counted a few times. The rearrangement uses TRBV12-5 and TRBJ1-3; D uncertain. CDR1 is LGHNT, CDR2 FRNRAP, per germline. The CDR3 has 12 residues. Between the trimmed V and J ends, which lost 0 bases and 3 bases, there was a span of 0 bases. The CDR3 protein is CASGLVGNTIYF. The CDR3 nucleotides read TGTGCTAGTGGTTTGGTTGGAAACACCATATATTTT.

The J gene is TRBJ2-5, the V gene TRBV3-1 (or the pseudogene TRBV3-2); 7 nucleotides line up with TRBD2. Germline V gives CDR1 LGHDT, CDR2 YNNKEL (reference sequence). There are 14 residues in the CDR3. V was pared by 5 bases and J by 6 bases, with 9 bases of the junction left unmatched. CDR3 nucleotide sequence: TGTGCCAGCAGCGGGCGGGAGCCATGGAAGACCCAGTACTTC. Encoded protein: CASSGREPWKTQYF.

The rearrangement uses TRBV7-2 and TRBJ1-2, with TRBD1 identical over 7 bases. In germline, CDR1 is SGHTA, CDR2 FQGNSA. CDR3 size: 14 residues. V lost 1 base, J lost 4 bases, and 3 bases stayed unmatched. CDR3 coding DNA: TGTGCCAGCAGCTTAGGTCCAGGGGGCTATGGCTACACCTTC. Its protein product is CASSLGPGGYGYTF.

The CDR3 bases are TGCGCCAGCAGCTTGGGACAGTCAAATTCACCCCTCCACTTT. Amino acid sequence: CASSLGQSNSPLHF. The V gene is TRBV5-1, the J gene TRBJ1-6; D perhaps matches TRBD1 (5 bases). Per germline, CDR1 SGHRS and CDR2 YFSETQ. Trimming stripped 0 bases from V and 7 bases from J, with 8 bases between. There are 14 residues in the CDR3.

Here the CDR3 reads CASSSPPKTGGSYEQYF. Written as DNA, the CDR3 is TGTGCCAGCAGTTCCCCGCCTAAGACAGGGGGATCCTACGAGCAGTACTTC. The chain recombines TRBV28 with TRBJ2-7, with 9 bases identical to TRBD1. Germline trimming cut 4 bases from V and 1 base from J; bases unmatched to any gene: 11. Germline V gives CDR1 MDHEN, CDR2 SYDVKM. The CDR3 extends over 17 amino acids.

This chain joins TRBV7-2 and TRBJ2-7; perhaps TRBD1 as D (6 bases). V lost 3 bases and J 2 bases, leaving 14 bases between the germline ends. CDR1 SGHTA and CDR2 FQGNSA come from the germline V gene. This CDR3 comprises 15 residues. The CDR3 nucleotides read TGTGCCAGCAGCTTCTACGCAGGGGTGGCCTACGAGCAGTACTTC. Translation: CASSFYAGVAYEQYF.

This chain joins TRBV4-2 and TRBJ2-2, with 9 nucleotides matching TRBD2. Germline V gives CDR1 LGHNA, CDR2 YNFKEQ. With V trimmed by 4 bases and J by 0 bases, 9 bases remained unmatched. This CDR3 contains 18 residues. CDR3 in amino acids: CASSLPLASGANTGELFF. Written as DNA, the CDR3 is TGTGCCAGCAGCCTTCCCCTGGCTAGCGGGGCGAACACCGGGGAGCTGTTTTTT.

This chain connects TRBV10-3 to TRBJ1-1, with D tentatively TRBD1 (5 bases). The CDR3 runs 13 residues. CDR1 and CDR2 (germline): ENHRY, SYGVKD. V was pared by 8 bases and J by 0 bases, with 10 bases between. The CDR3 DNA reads TGTGCCATCCAAACGGACATGAACACTGAAGCTTTCTTT. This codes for CAIQTDMNTEAFF.

CDR3 sequence: CASSLAPAQAYQETQYF. The DNA of the CDR3 is TGTGCCAGCAGCTTAGCTCCAGCCCAGGCGTACCAAGAGACCCAGTACTTC. The V call is TRBV11-2, the J call TRBJ2-5, with no clear D. V was cut by 1 base and J by 0 bases, with 15 bases left in between. This CDR3 has 17 amino acids. CDR1 SGHAT and CDR2 FQNNGV come from the germline V gene.

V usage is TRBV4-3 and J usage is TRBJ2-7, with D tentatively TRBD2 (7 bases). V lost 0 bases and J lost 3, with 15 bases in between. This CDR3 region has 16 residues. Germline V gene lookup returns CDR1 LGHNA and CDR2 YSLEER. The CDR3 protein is CASSQDLRGGNYEQYF. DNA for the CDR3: TGCGCCAGCAGCCAAGATCTGAGGGGGGGCAACTACGAGCAGTACTTC.

CDR3: CASSLNGGQGGSYGYTF. As DNA, the CDR3 is TGTGCCAGCAGCTTAAACGGTGGGCAGGGTGGTAGCTATGGCTACACCTTC. The chain links TRBV7-3 to TRBJ1-2, with TRBD1 as a possible D gene (5 bases). The CDR3 is 17 amino acids. Germline lookup yields CDR1 SGHTA and CDR2 FQGTGA. Trimming shortened V by 1 base and J by 4 bases, and 19 bases separated the two germline ends.

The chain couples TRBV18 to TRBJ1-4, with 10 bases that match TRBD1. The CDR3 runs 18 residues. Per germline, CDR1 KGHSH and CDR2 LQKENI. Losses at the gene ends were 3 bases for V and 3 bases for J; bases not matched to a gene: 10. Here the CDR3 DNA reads TGTGCCAGCTCACCCCAACTTCTGGACAGGGGGGCTAATGAAAAACTGTTTTTT. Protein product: CASSPQLLDRGANEKLFF.

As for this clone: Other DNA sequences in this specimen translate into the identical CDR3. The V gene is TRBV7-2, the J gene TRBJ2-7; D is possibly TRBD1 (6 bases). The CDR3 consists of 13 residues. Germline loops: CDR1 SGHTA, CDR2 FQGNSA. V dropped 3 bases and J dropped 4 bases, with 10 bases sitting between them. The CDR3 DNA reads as TGTGCCAGCAGCTTTACAGGGTCGTACGAGCAGTACTTC. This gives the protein CASSFTGSYEQYF.